This is a list of T cell receptor beta chains from one sample in a study of molecular identifiers for immune sequencing clone quantification. TCRdb reprocessed the PCR reads with MiXCR, giving one entry per CDR3 protein. The profile shows over 85,000 distinct CDR3 sequences, 20% to 30% of them singletons. The specimen was naive CD8+ T cells from blood, with Jurkat cell RNA spiked in. Receptor source: a human donor in good health. Some libraries in this study had Jurkat cell RNA spiked in. CDR3s include the opening cysteine and the closing phenylalanine or tryptophan. D genes are given only for firm matches. The size entry is marked missing in some rows and otherwise reads once, few, many or a size class.

D gene: -
clone size: many
J gene: TRBJ2-3
V gene: TRBV19
CDR3 DNA: TGTGCCAGTAGTACCCTGGGCACAGATACGCAGTATTTT
CDR3 protein: CASSTLGTDTQYF

D gene: -
clone size: few
J gene: TRBJ1-4
V gene: TRBV15
CDR3 DNA: TGTGCCACCAGCATCGGACACAGAGCGCCTAATGAAAAACTGTTTTTT
CDR3 protein: CATSIGHRAPNEKLFF

D gene: TRBD1
clone size: many
J gene: TRBJ1-3
V gene: TRBV13
CDR3 DNA: TGTGCCAGCAGCCCCGGACAGGGGGCTCTGGGCTCTGGAAACACCATATATTTT
CDR3 protein: CASSPGQGALGSGNTIYF

D gene: -
clone size: many
J gene: TRBJ2-3
V gene: TRBV7-9
CDR3 DNA: TGTGCCAGCAGCTTAGATCTAGGAACGCAGTATTTT
CDR3 protein: CASSLDLGTQYF

D gene: TRBD1
clone size: many
J gene: TRBJ1-5
V gene: TRBV27
CDR3 DNA: TGTGCCAGCAGGCAACAGGGGGATAGCAATCAGCCCCAGCATTTT
CDR3 protein: CASRQQGDSNQPQHF

D gene: -
clone size: many
J gene: TRBJ2-1
V gene: TRBV4-1
CDR3 DNA: TGCGCCAGCTCCGGCGCAGGGGCGGATGAGCAGTTCTTC
CDR3 protein: CASSGAGADEQFF

D gene: TRBD2
clone size: -
J gene: TRBJ2-7
V gene: TRBV19
CDR3 DNA: TGTGCCAGTAGTCTAGCGGGAGCGGACTACGAGCAGTACTTC
CDR3 protein: CASSLAGADYEQYF

D gene: -
clone size: -
J gene: TRBJ2-5
V gene: TRBV12-3/TRBV12-4
CDR3 DNA: TGTGCCAGCCAGCGGAGACAAGAGACCCAGTACTTC
CDR3 protein: CASQRRQETQYF

D gene: -
clone size: many
J gene: TRBJ1-1
V gene: TRBV12-5
CDR3 DNA: TGTGCTAGTGGTTTGGCCTATGGTCCCAGGGCCCCTGAAGCTTTCTTT
CDR3 protein: CASGLAYGPRAPEAFF

D gene: -
clone size: many
J gene: TRBJ2-1
V gene: TRBV24-1
CDR3 DNA: TGTGCCACCAGTCTCCAGGACTCACTGGATGAGCAGTTCTTC
CDR3 protein: CATSLQDSLDEQFF

D gene: TRBD1
clone size: -
J gene: TRBJ2-1
V gene: TRBV11-3
CDR3 DNA: TGTGCCAGCAGCTCTACCCCCGGGACAGAATACAATGAGCAGTTCTTC
CDR3 protein: CASSSTPGTEYNEQFF

D gene: -
clone size: few
J gene: TRBJ1-6
V gene: TRBV4-3
CDR3 DNA: TGCGCCAGCAGCCAAGATCTACCCCTAAGGGGAAATTCACCCCTCCACTTT
CDR3 protein: CASSQDLPLRGNSPLHF

D gene: -
clone size: -
J gene: TRBJ2-7
V gene: TRBV11-2
CDR3 DNA: TGTGCCAGCACGAGGGAGGCGCTAACCACCTACGAGCAGTACTTC
CDR3 protein: CASTREALTTYEQYF

D gene: -
clone size: many
J gene: TRBJ2-3
V gene: TRBV12-3/TRBV12-4
CDR3 DNA: TGTGCCAGCAGTTTATTTACTTTAGATACGCAGTATTTT
CDR3 protein: CASSLFTLDTQYF